The T cell receptor (beta chain) under discussion was sequenced for a study of beta chain features in type 1 diabetes. Study outcomes and limitations: Naive, central memory and regulatory TCRB repertoires appeared more similar among patients than healthy donors. cDNA-based sequencing might over-represent cells highly expressing TCR. When Type 1 diabetes patients were examined, their TCRB CDR3s proved moderately but significantly shorter in all four CD4+ subsets.

This clone was observed a handful of times. Its antigen is unknown. The ends were cut back, 5 bases at V and 0 bases at J, with 10 bases in the middle. The CDR3 totals 15 residues. The V gene's germline CDR1 is LGHNA and CDR2 YSLEER. Reverse transcription of all isolated RNA meant that expressed TCRB transcripts were sequenced. Some clones are missing from TCRdb's copy, which holds only in-frame ones; the method was immunoSEQ multiplex PCR. The table records 230,000 or so clones, roughly 17% of them present only once. Sorting of CD4+ naive, central memory, regulatory and stem cell-like memory cells was performed via CD45RO/CCR7/CD25/CD127/CD95/CD27. Purities over 95% were achieved in all sorted populations.

V gene TRBV4-3 combines with J gene TRBJ1-4; perhaps TRBD1 as D (6 bases). The TCR originated in a young man with type 1 diabetes. Source material: naive CD4+ T cells from blood. The CDR3 DNA reads TGCGCCAGCAGCTATGGACAGACAACTAATGAAAAACTGTTTTTT. Translation gives CASSYGQTTNEKLFF.